Here is one T cell receptor beta chain with its context. Its specificity is not known. The data are from a study of OX40 agonist ivuxolimab in advanced cancers. Study summary: Three dose-escalation patients had partial responses: one with hepatocellular carcinoma and two with cutaneous melanoma.

General study findings and limits: At 0.1-3.0 mg/kg, partial responders had clonal expansion among the lowest observed. Doses of 0.1 to 3.0 mg/kg were accompanied by clonal expansion of CD4+ and CD8+ blood T cells by week 6.

Here immunoSEQ multiplex PCR was the method, and the copy in TCRdb shows in-frame clones only, minus some. This table holds tens of thousands of clones, about 86% found once. This sequence originates from an adult with an advanced solid tumor such as melanoma, head and neck, liver or kidney cancer. The specimen comprised CD4+ or CD8+ T cells sorted from blood, sampled in a trial of the OX40 agonist ivuxolimab.

The CDR3, as DNA: TGTGCCAGCAGCACCCGGACAGGGATGAACACTGAAGCTTTCTTT. It codes for CASSTRTGMNTEAFF. The rearrangement joins TRBV7-8 to TRBJ1-1, with TRBD1 matching over 8 bases. CDR1 and CDR2 (germline): SGHVS, FQNEAQ. V shed 5 bases and J 0 bases; nucleotides not matched to a gene: 5. The CDR3 loop spans 15 amino acids.